This T cell receptor beta chain was sequenced for a study of identical twins. Notes on the study in general: Beta out-of-frame twin sharing showed a weaker excess. Clonotypes of the beta chain that were abundant in cord blood carried fewer insertions (memory repertoires showed none).

This clonotype appeared many times. What it binds is unknown. TCRdb redid the calling of the 5' RACE reads with MiXCR, one entry per CDR3 protein. The sample shows some 710,000 distinct CDR3 sequences, around 6% of them seen only once. Germline CDR1 is DFQATT and CDR2 is SNEGSKA (reference sequence). The CDR3 loop spans 13 amino acids. V was pared by 3 bases and J by 12 bases, with 18 bases between. Sequencing was performed on naive T cells sorted from blood. The chain employs TRBV20-1 and TRBJ2-1; D unclear. The TCR was taken from a young man in good health. The CDR3 DNA is TGCAGTGCTAGGGCCACCACGTATGGTCGGCAGTTCTTC. It codes for CSARATTYGRQFF.